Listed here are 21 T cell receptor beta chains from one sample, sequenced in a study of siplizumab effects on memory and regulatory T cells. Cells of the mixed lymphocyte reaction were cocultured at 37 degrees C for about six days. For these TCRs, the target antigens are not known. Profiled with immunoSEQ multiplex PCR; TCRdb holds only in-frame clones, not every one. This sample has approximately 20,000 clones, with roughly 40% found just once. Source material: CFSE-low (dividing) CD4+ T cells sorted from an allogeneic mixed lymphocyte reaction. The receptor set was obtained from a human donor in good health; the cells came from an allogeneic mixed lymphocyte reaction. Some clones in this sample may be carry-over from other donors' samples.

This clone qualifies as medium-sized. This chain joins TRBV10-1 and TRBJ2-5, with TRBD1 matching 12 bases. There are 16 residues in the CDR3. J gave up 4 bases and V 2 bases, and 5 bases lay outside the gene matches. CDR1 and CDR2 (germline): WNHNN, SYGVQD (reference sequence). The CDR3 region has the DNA TGCGCCAGCAGTGAGAGCGGGACAGGGGGCGCAGAGACCCAGTACTTC. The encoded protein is CASSESGTGGAETQYF.

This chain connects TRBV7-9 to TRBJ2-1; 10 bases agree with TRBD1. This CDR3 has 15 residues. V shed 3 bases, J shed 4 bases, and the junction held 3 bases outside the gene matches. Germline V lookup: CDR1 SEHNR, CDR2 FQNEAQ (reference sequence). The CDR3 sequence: CASSFRQGAYNEQFF. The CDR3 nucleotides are TGTGCCAGCAGCTTTCGACAGGGGGCTTACAATGAGCAGTTCTTC. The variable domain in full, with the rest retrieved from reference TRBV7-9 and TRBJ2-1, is DTGVSQNPRHKITKRGQNVTFRCDPISEHNRLYWYRQTLGQGPEFLTYFQNEAQLEKSRLLSDRFSAERPKGSFSTLEIQRTEQGDSAMYLCASSFRQGAYNEQFFGPGTRLTVL.

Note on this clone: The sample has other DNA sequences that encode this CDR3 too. CDR3 protein: CASSPPGLAGGNEQFF. The CDR3 DNA reads TGTGCCAGCTCACCACCGGGACTAGCCGGAGGGAATGAGCAGTTCTTC. The chain has TRBV18 and TRBJ2-1, with TRBD2 identical over 9 bases. In germline, CDR1 is KGHSH, CDR2 LQKENI. V lost 0 bases and J lost 7; bases outside the gene matches: 7. This CDR3 spans 16 amino acids.

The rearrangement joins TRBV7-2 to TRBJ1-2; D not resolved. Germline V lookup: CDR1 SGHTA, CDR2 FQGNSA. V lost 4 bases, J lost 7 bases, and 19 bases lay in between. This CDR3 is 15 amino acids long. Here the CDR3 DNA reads TGTGCCAGCAGCTCTGGAAGGACCTTTGGGTCTGGCTACACCTTC. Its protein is CASSSGRTFGSGYTF.

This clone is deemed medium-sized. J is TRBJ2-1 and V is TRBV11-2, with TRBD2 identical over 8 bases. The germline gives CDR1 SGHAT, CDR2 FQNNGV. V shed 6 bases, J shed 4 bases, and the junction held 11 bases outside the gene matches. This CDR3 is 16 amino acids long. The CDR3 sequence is CASSETVGLGYNEQFF. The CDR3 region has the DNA TGTGCCAGCAGTGAAACGGTGGGACTAGGATACAATGAGCAGTTCTTC.

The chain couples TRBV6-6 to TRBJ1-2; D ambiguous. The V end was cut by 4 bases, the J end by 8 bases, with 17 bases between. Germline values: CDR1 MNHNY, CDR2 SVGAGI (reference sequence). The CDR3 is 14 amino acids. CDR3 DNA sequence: TGTGCCAGCAGTTTTTCGCAGACATCTTTGGGCTACACCTTC. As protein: CASSFSQTSLGYTF.

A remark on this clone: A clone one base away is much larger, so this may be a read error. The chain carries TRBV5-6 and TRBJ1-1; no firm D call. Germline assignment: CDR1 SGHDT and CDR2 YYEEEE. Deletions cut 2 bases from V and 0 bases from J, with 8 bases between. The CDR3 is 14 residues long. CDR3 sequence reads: CASSFGRMNTEAFF. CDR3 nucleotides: TGTGCCAGCAGCTTCGGACGGATGAACACTGAAGCTTTCTTT.

CDR3 residues: CASSRWGVEKLFF. The CDR3 nucleotides are TGTGCCAGCAGTAGGTGGGGGGTTGAAAAACTGTTTTTT. The chain uses TRBV2 and TRBJ1-4; TRBD1 might be the D (5 bases). This CDR3 spans 13 amino acids. V gave up 5 bases and J gave up 7 bases, with 11 bases separating them. Germline V CDR1 and CDR2: SNHLY, FYNNEI.

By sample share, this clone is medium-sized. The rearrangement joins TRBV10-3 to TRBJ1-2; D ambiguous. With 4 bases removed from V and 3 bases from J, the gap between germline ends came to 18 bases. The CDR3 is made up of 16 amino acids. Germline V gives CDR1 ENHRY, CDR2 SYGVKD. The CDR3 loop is CAISAADLLGDYGYTF. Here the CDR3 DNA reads TGTGCCATCAGTGCCGCGGATCTACTAGGTGACTATGGCTACACCTTC.

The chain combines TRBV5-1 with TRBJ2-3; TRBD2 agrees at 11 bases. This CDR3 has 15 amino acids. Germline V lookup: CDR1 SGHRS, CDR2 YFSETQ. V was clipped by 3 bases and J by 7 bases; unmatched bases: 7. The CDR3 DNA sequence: TGCGCCAGCAGCTGGATAGCGGGGGGGTCTTATACGCAGTATTTT. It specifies CASSWIAGGSYTQYF.

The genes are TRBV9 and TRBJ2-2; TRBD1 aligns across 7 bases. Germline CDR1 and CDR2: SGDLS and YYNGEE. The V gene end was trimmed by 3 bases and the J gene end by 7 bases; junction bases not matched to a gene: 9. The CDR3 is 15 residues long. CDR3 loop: CASSAAGGVVGELFF. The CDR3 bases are TGTGCCAGCAGCGCCGCAGGGGGAGTTGTCGGGGAGCTGTTTTTT.

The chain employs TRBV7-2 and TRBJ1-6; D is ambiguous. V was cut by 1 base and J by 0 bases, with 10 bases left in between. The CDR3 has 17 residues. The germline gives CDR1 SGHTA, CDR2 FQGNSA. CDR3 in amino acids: CASSLGGGSSYNSPLHF. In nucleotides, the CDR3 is TGTGCCAGCAGCTTAGGGGGTGGGAGCTCCTATAATTCACCCCTCCACTTT.

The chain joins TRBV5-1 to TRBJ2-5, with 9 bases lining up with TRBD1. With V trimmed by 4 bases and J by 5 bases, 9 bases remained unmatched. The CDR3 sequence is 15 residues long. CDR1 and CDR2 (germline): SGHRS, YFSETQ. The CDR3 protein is CASSPGQGLVETQYF. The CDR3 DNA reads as TGCGCCAGCAGCCCGGGACAGGGACTGGTCGAGACCCAGTACTTC.

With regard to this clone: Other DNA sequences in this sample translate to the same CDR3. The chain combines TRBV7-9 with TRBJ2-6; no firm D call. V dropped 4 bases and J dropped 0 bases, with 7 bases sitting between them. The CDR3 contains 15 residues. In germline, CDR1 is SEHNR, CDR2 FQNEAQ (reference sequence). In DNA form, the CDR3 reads TGTGCCAGCAGCTACCGGAACTCTGGGGCCAACGTCCTGACTTTC. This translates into CASSYRNSGANVLTF.

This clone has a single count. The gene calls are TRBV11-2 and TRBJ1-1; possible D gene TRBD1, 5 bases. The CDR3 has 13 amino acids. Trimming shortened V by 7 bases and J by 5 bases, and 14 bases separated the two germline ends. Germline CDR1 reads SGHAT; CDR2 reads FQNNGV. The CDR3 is CASKLGPGTEAFF. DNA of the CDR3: TGTGCCAGCAAATTGGGGCCGGGAACTGAAGCTTTCTTT. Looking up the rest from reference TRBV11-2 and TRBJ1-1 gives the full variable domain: EAGVAQSPRYKIIEKRQSVAFWCNPISGHATLYWYQQILGQGPKLLIQFQNNGVVDDSQLPKDRFSAERLKGVDSTLKIQPAKLEDSAVYLCASKLGPGTEAFFGQGTRLTVV.

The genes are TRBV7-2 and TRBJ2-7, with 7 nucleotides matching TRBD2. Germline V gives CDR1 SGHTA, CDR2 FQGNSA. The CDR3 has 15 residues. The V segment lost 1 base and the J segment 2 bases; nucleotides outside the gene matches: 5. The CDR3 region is CASSLVGGSPYEQYF. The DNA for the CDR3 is TGTGCCAGCAGCTTAGTCGGCGGGAGCCCCTACGAGCAGTACTTC.

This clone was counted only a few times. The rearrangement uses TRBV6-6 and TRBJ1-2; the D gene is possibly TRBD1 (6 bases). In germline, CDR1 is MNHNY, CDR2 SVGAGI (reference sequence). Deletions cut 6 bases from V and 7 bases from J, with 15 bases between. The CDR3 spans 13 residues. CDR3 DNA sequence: TGTGCCAGCAGACTACAGGGTAGGGTTGGCTACACCTTC. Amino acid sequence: CASRLQGRVGYTF.

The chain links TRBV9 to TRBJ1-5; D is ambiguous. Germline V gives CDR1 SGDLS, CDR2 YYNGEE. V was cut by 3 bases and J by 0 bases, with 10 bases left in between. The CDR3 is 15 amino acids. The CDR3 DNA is TGTGCCAGCAGCGGGGGTAGCTATAGCAATCAGCCCCAGCATTTT. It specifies CASSGGSYSNQPQHF. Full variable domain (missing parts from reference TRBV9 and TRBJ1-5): DSGVTQTPKHLITATGQRVTLRCSPRSGDLSVYWYQQSLDQGLQFLIQYYNGEERAKGNILERFSAQQFPDLHSELNLSSLELGDSALYFCASSGGSYSNQPQHFGDGTRLSIL.

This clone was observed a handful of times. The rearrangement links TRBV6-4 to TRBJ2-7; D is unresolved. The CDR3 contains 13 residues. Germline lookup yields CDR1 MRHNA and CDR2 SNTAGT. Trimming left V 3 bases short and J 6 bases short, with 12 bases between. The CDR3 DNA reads TGTGCCAGCAGTGAACCCCCACCCTGCGAGCAGTACTTC. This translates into CASSEPPPCEQYF.

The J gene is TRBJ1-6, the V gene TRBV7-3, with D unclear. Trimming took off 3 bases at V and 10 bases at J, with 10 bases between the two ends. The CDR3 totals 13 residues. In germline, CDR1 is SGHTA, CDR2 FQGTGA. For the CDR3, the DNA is TGTGCCAGCAGCTTGAGGACGGACTCACCCCTCCACTTT. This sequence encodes CASSLRTDSPLHF.

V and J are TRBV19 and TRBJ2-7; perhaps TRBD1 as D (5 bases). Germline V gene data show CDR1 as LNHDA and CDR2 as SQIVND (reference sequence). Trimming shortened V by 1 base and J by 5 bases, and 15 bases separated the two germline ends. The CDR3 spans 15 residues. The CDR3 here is CASSIGPGIRDEQYF. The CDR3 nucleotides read TGTGCCAGTAGTATAGGACCAGGGATTCGGGACGAGCAGTACTTC.